This T cell receptor (beta chain) was found in a study of PD-L1 blockade in urothelial cancer. The assay was immunoSEQ multiplex PCR, and TCRdb's table has in-frame clones only and misses some. The data show about 52,000 clones, approximately 84% seen once. Per the germline V gene, CDR1 is WNHNN and CDR2 is SYGVQD (reference sequence). This CDR3 has 13 amino acids. V lost 6 bases to trimming and J lost 0 bases, with 8 bases between them. The sequence derives from a man aged 40-49 years with urothelial cancer. The chain carries TRBV10-1 and TRBJ1-1; D unresolved. Material: PBMCs, obtained around atezolizumab (anti-PD-L1) treatment. This CDR3 is CASSADLNTEAFF. The CDR3 DNA follows: TGCGCCAGCAGCGCGGACTTGAACACTGAAGCTTTCTTT.